This TCR beta chain was recovered during a study of glioma-infiltrating T cells. General study points: Only very few CDR3 sequences appeared in both tissue and blood. Gliomas, especially low-grade, showed above-expected tissue-blood divergence; non-neoplastic patients showed below.

V was shortened by 3 bases and J by 8 bases, with 11 bases between the two germline ends. The CDR3 runs to 13 residues. Germline V gene lookup returns CDR1 SSHAT and CDR2 FNYEAQ (reference sequence). The iRepertoire nested amplicon-rescue multiplex PCR amplified TCR alpha and beta CDR3s from RNA. Tissue mRNA or PBMC total RNA, about 90-450 ng, went into one-step reverse transcription and amplification. A single record per CDR3 protein comes from TCRdb applying MiXCR to the multiplex PCR reads. The sample lists roughly 200,000 distinct CDR3 sequences; 43% were seen once. There are a few counts of this clonotype. Its antigen remains unidentified.

The source is a human donor with low-grade glioma or glioblastoma, undergoing nonglioma brain surgery, or in good health (not recorded which). Sequencing was performed on glioma tissue, nonneoplastic brain tissue, or PBMCs (not recorded which). J is TRBJ2-1 and V is TRBV7-7; D is undetermined. CDR3: CASSFQPTDEQFF. The CDR3 coding sequence is TGTGCCAGCAGCTTTCAACCCACCGATGAGCAGTTCTTC.